These 30 T cell receptor beta chains originate from one sample sequenced in a study of CXCR3-negative and CXCR3-positive naive CD8 T cells. The study made its TRB cDNA libraries by 5' RACE, adding UMI labels. Following a re-call of the 5' RACE reads, TCRdb has one entry per CDR3 protein and lacks DNA. The ten top clones account for roughly 0.29%, within a sample of about 130,000 distinct CDR3 sequences. Sequencing input: naive CXCR3- CD8+ T cells from blood. Regarding subset: CD45RO-CCR7+CD27+CD95- naive CD8+ T cells lacking CXCR3 (TNR3-). These receptors originate from a human donor in good health. Some clones in this sample may be carry-over from other donors' samples.

The rearrangement joins TRBV12-3 or TRBV12-4 to TRBJ1-2; TCRdb selects TRBD1, and the lack of DNA leaves this call unchecked. The CDR3 is made up of 13 amino acids. The CDR3 loop reads CASSLTGANGYTF.

The chain links TRBV7-8 to TRBJ2-1. The CDR3 spans 13 residues. Germline CDR1 SGHVS, CDR2 FQNEAQ. The CDR3 protein is CASSPSSYNEQFF.

This chain links TRBV20-1 with TRBJ2-2; TCRdb's D gene call, TRBD2, goes unchecked for lack of DNA. Germline V gene sequence: CDR1 DFQATT, CDR2 SNEGSKA (reference sequence). The CDR3 spans 15 residues. CDR3 protein: CSAHRAGVITGELFF.

V gene TRBV28 combines with J gene TRBJ1-5; TCRdb's D gene call, TRBD1, goes unchecked for lack of DNA. The CDR3 spans 16 residues. CDR1 MDHEN and CDR2 SYDVKM come from the germline V gene. The CDR3 loop is CASSSLRDRGNQPQHF. Full variable domain (rest looked up from reference TRBV28 and TRBJ1-5): DVKVTQSSRYLVKRTGEKVFLECVQDMDHENMFWYRQDPGLGLRLIYFSYDVKMKEKGDIPEGYSVSREKKERFSLILESASTNQTSMYLCASSSLRDRGNQPQHFGDGTRLSIL.

J is TRBJ2-1 and V is TRBV9; TCRdb picks TRBD1, but there is no DNA to check that call. CDR1 is SGDLS, CDR2 YYNGEE, per germline. The CDR3 spans 17 residues. The CDR3 is CASSVESRDRVNNEQFF.

The chain joins TRBV5-1 to TRBJ2-1. Germline CDR1 SGHRS, CDR2 YFSETQ. The CDR3 is made up of 13 amino acids. CDR3 region: CASRLAASNEQFF.

The genes are TRBV20-1 and TRBJ2-1; TCRdb's assignment of TRBD2 cannot be checked, as there is no DNA. The CDR3 length is 15 residues. Germline values: CDR1 DFQATT, CDR2 SNEGSKA (reference sequence). CDR3 protein: CSARDGLAGWNEQFF.

V is TRBV7-9 and J is TRBJ2-7. CDR3 length: 12 amino acids. Germline CDR1 reads SEHNR; CDR2 reads FQNEAQ (reference sequence). The CDR3: CASSSGAHEQYF. The full variable domain, with the rest looked up from reference TRBV7-9 and TRBJ2-7, is DTGVSQNPRHKITKRGQNVTFRCDPISEHNRLYWYRQTLGQGPEFLTYFQNEAQLEKSRLLSDRFSAERPKGSFSTLEIQRTEQGDSAMYLCASSSGAHEQYFGPGTRLTVT.

This chain links TRBV7-9 with TRBJ2-1; TCRdb designates TRBD2, a call that cannot be tested without DNA. This CDR3 is built from 16 residues. Germline V gene data show CDR1 as SEHNR and CDR2 as FQNEAQ (reference sequence). CDR3: CASSVERGFSYNEQFF.

The chain couples TRBV12-3 or TRBV12-4 to TRBJ1-1; TCRdb calls TRBD1, which cannot be checked without DNA. CDR3 length: 12 residues. CDR3 amino acids: CASTPTGTEAFF.

CDR3 amino acids: CASPTSGRMQFF. The rearrangement uses TRBV10-1 and TRBJ2-1; TCRdb selects TRBD2, and the lack of DNA leaves this call unchecked. CDR3 length equals 12 residues. Germline-derived CDR1 and CDR2 are WNHNN and SYGVQD (reference sequence).

V gene TRBV2 combines with J gene TRBJ2-1; TCRdb names TRBD2, which stays unverified in the absence of DNA. CDR3 size: 18 residues. The V gene's germline CDR1 is SNHLY and CDR2 FYNNEI. CDR3 region: CASVAPGLAGGSYNEQFF.

The genes are TRBV4-3 and TRBJ2-3. The germline gives CDR1 LGHNA, CDR2 YSLEER. This CDR3 region has 14 residues. The chain's CDR3 is CASSHRLAADTQYF.

The CDR3 here is CASSFFGGSYNEQFF. This sequence joins TRBV27 and TRBJ2-1. The germline CDR1 and CDR2 sequences are MNHEY and SMNVEV (reference sequence). The CDR3 is made up of 15 amino acids.

The V call is TRBV10-2, the J call TRBJ1-2. Germline assignment: CDR1 WSHSY and CDR2 SAAADI. CDR3 length: 13 amino acids. The CDR3 spells CASSDQPNYGYTF.

The chain joins TRBV15 to TRBJ2-7; TCRdb gives TRBD2 as the D gene, but with no DNA this cannot be confirmed. The CDR3 extends over 14 amino acids. Germline CDR1 reads LNHNV; CDR2 reads YYDKDF (reference sequence). The CDR3 region is CATSKGLAGDEQYF.

V gene TRBV21-1 combines with J gene TRBJ1-1; TCRdb outputs TRBD1, but without DNA this stays unchecked. TRBV21-1 is described as a pseudogene. The CDR3 contains 12 residues. CDR3: CASRGRGPEAFF.

J is TRBJ2-5 and V is TRBV11-2; TCRdb returns TRBD2, unconfirmable since there is no DNA. CDR3 length: 18 residues. Germline V gene lookup returns CDR1 SGHAT and CDR2 FQNNGV. CDR3 sequence reads: CASSEGLAGEGYQETQYF.

The V call is TRBV10-3, the J call TRBJ1-2. There are 12 residues in the CDR3. The germline V gene has CDR1 ENHRY and CDR2 SYGVKD. The CDR3: CAIPTDHYGYTF.

The V call is TRBV7-6, the J call TRBJ1-1; TCRdb gives TRBD1 as the D gene, but with no DNA this cannot be confirmed. The germline CDR1 and CDR2 sequences are SGHVS and FNYEAQ. The CDR3 is 15 residues long. CDR3 amino acids: CASSTAIGGNTEAFF.

This chain links TRBV12-3 or TRBV12-4 with TRBJ2-7; TCRdb names TRBD2, which stays unverified in the absence of DNA. The CDR3 spans 19 residues. This CDR3 is CASSLALGLAGLTDYEQYF.

The rearrangement joins TRBV15 to TRBJ2-7. The CDR3 is made up of 15 amino acids. Germline V CDR1 and CDR2: LNHNV, YYDKDF (reference sequence). The CDR3 sequence: CATSPQTGSAYEQYF. Full variable domain (outside the CDR3, taken from reference TRBV15 and TRBJ2-7): DAMVIQNPRYQVTQFGKPVTLSCSQTLNHNVMYWYQQKSSQAPKLLFHYYDKDFNNEADTPDNFQSRRPNTSFCFLDIRSPGLGDTAMYLCATSPQTGSAYEQYFGPGTRLTVT.

The chain carries TRBV7-7 and TRBJ2-1; TCRdb proposes TRBD1, but this gene call is untestable without DNA. Per germline, CDR1 SSHAT and CDR2 FNYEAQ (reference sequence). The CDR3 sequence is 16 residues long. The CDR3 is CASSLTEGVPNNEQFF.

CDR3 in amino acids: CASSLGTGVNTEAFF. V is TRBV11-3 and J is TRBJ1-1; TCRdb's D call of TRBD1 is untestable without DNA. This CDR3 is built from 15 residues. Germline V gene lookup returns CDR1 SGHNT and CDR2 YENEEA.

The V gene is TRBV11-3, the J gene TRBJ2-7; TCRdb's D gene call, TRBD2, goes unchecked for lack of DNA. CDR3 length equals 14 residues. Per the germline V gene, CDR1 is SGHNT and CDR2 is YENEEA. CDR3 protein: CASSPGAGAYEQYF.

The chain combines TRBV24-1 with TRBJ2-1; TCRdb's D call, TRBD2, is unchecked because there is no DNA. The CDR3 length is 17 residues. CDR1 is KGHDR, CDR2 SFDVKD, per germline. This CDR3 reads CATSDSPLGLANNEQFF.

The genes are TRBV6-2 or TRBV6-3 and TRBJ2-1. Germline CDR1 reads MNHEY; CDR2 reads SVGEGT. The CDR3 is made up of 12 amino acids. The CDR3 sequence: CASSKTLLEQFF.

This chain links TRBV4-1 with TRBJ2-1; TCRdb's D call of TRBD1 is untestable without DNA. The CDR3 covers 16 residues. Looked up from germline, CDR1 is MGHRA and CDR2 is YSYEKL. This chain's CDR3 is CASSRSQGAPYNEQFF.

The rearrangement links TRBV20-1 to TRBJ2-7; TCRdb indicates TRBD1, and absent DNA this call remains unverified. This CDR3 contains 15 residues. Germline V gene sequence: CDR1 DFQATT, CDR2 SNEGSKA (reference sequence). CDR3 in amino acids: CSAHPLGPGSYEQYF.

This chain connects TRBV2 to TRBJ2-4; TCRdb selects TRBD1, and the lack of DNA leaves this call unchecked. Germline V gene sequence: CDR1 SNHLY, CDR2 FYNNEI. The CDR3 has 16 amino acids. This CDR3 reads CASRGVRGGSKNIQYF.